This TCR beta chain emerged from a study of T cells in Graves' hyperthyroidism and ophthalmopathy. Whole-study findings and limits: Prediction of ophthalmopathy progression came a median approximately 6.6 months pre-onset.

The source material, RNA transcripts, was used to amplify TCR beta CDR3 regions. First-round RT-PCR targeting the TCR CDR3 was performed with the HTBI primer set. TCRdb re-called the multiplex PCR reads with MiXCR, one entry per CDR3 protein. The repertoire includes approximately 400,000 distinct CDR3 sequences, roughly 25% of them detected once, and roughly 70% sits in the top ten. The CDR3 is 17 residues long. Germline lookup yields CDR1 SGHVS and CDR2 FNYEAQ. J lost 4 bases, V lost 5 bases, and 12 bases had no gene match. This clonotype appeared a few times. Its target is not known. The chain couples TRBV7-6 to TRBJ2-7; TRBD2 matches 12 bases. Specimen: blood. This receptor was identified in a man over 45 with Graves' hyperthyroidism. The CDR3 bases are TGTGCCAGCAGCAAGGGACTAGCGGGTCTCGTAGGATACGAGCAGTACTTC. It yields the protein CASSKGLAGLVGYEQYF.